Listed below are T cell receptor beta chains from one sample, sequenced in a study of monozygotic twins with inflammatory bowel disease. No DNA is given; TCRdb re-called the 5' RACE reads and lists each CDR3 protein once. This sample's clone table lists approximately 390,000 distinct CDR3 sequences. The sample was blood. The receptor source for this set is a human donor with ulcerative colitis or Crohn's disease, or a healthy co-twin of an affected twin (not recorded which). Each CDR3 is given with its conserved first and last residue.

J: TRBJ2-1; V: TRBV6-1; CDR3: CASHEAGTGYNEQFF
J: TRBJ1-2; V: TRBV6-1; CDR3: CASSDLHRGYGYTF
J: TRBJ2-5; V: TRBV27; CDR3: CASSRKGGLAGGGGETQYF
J: TRBJ1-2; V: TRBV11-3; CDR3: CASKKNRALNYGYTF
J: TRBJ2-7; V: TRBV28; CDR3: CASSLGNRGRYEQYF
J: TRBJ2-1; V: TRBV2; CDR3: CASRSSGTSGGNEQFF
J: TRBJ1-4; V: TRBV6-1; CDR3: CASSKLGNEKLFF
J: TRBJ2-7; V: TRBV4-3; CDR3: CASSQGSSPSYEQYF
J: TRBJ2-7; V: TRBV28; CDR3: CASSLYRGATYEQYF
J: TRBJ1-5; V: TRBV20-1; CDR3: CSARRTANQPQHF
J: TRBJ1-1; V: TRBV29-1; CDR3: CSVGHQTGTEAFF
J: TRBJ2-3; V: TRBV20-1; CDR3: CSARAQTDTQYF
J: TRBJ2-1; V: TRBV20-1; CDR3: CSARAPGLTYNEQFF
J: TRBJ2-4; V: TRBV19; CDR3: CASSIGTSGVGGDF
J: TRBJ2-5; V: TRBV29-1; CDR3: CSVEEAGVSQETQYF
J: TRBJ2-5; V: TRBV28; CDR3: CASSPPWDETQYF
J: TRBJ2-7; V: TRBV2; CDR3: CASSEAQDRFSYEQYF